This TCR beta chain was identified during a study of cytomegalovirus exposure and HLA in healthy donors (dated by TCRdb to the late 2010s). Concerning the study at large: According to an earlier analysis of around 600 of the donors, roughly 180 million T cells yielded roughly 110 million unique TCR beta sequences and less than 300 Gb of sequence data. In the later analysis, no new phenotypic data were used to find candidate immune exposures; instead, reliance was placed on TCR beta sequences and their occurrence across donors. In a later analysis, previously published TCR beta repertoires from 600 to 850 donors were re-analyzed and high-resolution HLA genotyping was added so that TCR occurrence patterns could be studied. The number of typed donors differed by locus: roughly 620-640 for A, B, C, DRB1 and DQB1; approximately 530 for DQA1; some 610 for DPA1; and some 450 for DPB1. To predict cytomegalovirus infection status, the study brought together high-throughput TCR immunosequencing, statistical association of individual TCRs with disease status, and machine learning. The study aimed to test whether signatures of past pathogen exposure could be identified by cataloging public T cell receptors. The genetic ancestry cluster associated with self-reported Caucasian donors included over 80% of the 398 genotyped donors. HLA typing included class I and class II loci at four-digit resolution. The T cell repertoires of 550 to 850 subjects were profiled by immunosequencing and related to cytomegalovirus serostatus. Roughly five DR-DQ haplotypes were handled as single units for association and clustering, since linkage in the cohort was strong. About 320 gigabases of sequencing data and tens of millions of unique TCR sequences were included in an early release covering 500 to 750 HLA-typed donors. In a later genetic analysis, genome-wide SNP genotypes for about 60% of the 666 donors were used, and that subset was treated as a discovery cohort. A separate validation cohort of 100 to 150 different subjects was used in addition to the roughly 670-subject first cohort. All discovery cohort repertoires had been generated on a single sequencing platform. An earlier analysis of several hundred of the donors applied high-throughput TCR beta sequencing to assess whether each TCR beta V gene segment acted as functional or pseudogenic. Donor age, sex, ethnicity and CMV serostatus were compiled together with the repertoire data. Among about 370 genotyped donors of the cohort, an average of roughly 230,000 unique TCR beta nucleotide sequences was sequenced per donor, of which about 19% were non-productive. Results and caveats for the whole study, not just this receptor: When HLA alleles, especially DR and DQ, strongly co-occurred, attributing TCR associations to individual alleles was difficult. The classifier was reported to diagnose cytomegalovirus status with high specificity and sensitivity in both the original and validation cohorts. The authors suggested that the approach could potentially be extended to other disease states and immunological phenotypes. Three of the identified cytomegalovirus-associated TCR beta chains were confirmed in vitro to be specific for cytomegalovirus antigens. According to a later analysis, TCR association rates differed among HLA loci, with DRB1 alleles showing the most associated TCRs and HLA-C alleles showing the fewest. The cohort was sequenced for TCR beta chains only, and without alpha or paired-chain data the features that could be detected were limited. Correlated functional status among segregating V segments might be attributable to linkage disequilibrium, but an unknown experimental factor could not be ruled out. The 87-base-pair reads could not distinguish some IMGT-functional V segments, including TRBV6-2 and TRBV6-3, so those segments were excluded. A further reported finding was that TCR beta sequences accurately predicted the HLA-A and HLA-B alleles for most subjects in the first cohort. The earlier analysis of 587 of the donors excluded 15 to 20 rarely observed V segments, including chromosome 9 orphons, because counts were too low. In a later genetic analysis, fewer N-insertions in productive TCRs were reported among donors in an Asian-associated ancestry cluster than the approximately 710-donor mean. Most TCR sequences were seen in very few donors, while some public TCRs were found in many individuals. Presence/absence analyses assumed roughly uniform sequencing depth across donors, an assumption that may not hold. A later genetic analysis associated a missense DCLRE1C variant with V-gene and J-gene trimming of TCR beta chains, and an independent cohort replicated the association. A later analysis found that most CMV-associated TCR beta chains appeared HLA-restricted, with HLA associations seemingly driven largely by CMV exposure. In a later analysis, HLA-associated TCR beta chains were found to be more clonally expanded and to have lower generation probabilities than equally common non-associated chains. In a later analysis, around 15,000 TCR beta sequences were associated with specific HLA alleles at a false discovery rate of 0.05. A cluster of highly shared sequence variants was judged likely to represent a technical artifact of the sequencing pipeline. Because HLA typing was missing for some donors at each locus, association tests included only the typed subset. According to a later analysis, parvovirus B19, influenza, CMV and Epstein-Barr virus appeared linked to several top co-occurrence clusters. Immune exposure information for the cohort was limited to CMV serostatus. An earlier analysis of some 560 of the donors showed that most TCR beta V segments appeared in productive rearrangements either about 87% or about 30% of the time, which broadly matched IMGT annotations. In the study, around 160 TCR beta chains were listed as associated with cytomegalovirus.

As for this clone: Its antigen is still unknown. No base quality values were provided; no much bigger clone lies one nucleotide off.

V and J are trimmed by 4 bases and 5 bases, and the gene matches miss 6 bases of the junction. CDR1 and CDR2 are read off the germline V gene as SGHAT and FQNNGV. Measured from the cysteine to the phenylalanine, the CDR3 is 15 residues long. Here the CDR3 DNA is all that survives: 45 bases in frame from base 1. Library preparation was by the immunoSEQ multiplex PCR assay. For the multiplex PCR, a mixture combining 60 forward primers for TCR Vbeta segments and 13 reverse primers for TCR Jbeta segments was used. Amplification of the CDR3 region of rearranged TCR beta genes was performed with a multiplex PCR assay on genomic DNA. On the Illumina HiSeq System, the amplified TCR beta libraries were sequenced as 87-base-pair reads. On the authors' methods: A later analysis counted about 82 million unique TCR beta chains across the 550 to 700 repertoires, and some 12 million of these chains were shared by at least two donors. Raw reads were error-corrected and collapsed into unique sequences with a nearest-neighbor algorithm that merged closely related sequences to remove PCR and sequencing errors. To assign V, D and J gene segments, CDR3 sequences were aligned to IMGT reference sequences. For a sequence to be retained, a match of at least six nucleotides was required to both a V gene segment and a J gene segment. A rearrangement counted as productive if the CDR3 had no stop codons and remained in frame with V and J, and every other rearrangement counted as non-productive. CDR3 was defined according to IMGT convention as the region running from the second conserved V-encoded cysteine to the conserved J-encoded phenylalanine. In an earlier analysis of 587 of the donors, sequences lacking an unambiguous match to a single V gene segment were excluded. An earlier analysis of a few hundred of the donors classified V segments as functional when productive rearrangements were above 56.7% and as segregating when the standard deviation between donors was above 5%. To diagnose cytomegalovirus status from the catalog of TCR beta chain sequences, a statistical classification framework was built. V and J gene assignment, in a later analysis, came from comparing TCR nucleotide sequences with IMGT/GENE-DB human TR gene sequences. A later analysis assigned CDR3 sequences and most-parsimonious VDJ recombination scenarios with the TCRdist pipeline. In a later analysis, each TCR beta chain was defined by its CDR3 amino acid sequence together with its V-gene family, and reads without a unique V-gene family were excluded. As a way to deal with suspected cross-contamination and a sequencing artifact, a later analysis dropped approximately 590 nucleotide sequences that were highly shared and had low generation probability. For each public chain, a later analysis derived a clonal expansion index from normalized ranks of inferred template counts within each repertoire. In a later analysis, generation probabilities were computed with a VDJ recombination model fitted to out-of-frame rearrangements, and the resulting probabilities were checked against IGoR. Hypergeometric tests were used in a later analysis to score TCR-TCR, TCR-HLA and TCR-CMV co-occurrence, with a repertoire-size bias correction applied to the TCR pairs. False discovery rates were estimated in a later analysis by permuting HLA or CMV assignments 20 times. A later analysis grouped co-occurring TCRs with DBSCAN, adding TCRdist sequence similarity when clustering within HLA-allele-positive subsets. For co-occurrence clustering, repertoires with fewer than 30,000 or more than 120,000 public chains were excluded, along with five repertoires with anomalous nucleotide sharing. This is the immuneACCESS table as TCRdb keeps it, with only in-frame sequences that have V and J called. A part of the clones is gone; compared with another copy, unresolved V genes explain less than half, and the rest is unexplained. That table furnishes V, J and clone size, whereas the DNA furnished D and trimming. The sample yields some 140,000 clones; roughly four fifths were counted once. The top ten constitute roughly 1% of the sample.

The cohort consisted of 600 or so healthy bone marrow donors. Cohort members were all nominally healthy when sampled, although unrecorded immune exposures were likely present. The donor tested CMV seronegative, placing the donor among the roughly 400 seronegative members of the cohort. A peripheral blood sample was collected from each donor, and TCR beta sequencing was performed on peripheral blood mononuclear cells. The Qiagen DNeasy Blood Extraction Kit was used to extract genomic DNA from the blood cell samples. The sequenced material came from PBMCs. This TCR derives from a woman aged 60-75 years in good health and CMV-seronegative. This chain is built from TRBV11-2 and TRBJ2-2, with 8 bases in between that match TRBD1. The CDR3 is CASSSSDRVTGELFF. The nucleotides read TGTGCCAGCAGCTCGTCGGACAGGGTGACCGGGGAGCTGTTTTTT.